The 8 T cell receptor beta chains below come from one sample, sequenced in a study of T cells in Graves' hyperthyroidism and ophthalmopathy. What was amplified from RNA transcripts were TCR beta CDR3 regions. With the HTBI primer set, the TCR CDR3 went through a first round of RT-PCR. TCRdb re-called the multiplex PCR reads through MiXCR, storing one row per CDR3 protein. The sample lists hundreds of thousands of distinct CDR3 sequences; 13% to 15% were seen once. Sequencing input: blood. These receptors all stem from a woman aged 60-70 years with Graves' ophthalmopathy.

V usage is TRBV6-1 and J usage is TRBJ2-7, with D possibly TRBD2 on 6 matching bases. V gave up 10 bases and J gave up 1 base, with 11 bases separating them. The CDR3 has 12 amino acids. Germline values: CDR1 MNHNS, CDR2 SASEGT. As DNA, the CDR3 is TGTGCCACCCGGGGACTTTCCTACGAGCAGTACTTC. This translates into CATRGLSYEQYF.

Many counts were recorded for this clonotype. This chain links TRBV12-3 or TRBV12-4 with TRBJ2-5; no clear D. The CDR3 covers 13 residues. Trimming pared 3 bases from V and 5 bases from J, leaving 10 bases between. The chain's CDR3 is CASSFQRVETQYF. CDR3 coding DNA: TGTGCCAGCAGTTTCCAACGGGTTGAGACCCAGTACTTC.

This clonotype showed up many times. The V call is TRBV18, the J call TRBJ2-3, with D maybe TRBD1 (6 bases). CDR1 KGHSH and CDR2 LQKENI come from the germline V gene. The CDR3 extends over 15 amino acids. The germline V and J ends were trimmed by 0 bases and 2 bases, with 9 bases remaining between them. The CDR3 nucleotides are TGTGCCAGCTCACCACCGGCAGGGGTCACAGATACGCAGTATTTT. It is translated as CASSPPAGVTDTQYF.

This chain's CDR3 is CSARALAGDYYNEQFF. Written as DNA, the CDR3 is TGCAGTGCTCGCGCTCTAGCGGGAGACTACTACAATGAGCAGTTCTTC. V is TRBV20-1 and J is TRBJ2-1; 10 nucleotides agree with TRBD2. Germline assignment: CDR1 DFQATT and CDR2 SNEGSKA (reference sequence). J lost 3 bases, V lost 5 bases, and 10 bases had no gene match. This CDR3 has 16 residues.

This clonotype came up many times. The CDR3 coding sequence is TGCGCCAGCAGCTTTGACGGCGGGGAGCTGTTTTTT. It yields the protein CASSFDGGELFF. The chain uses TRBV5-1 and TRBJ2-2; D is unclear. The CDR3 is 12 residues long. The V gene lost 2 bases and the J gene lost 7 bases, with 6 bases spanning the gap. Germline CDR1 SGHRS, CDR2 YFSETQ.

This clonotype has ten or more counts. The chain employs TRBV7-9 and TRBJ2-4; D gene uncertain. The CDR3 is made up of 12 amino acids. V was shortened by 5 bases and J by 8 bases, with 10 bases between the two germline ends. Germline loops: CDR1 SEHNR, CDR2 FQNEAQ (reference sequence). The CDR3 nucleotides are TGTGCCAGCAGCCCGAGTGGAGACATTCAGTACTTC. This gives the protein CASSPSGDIQYF.

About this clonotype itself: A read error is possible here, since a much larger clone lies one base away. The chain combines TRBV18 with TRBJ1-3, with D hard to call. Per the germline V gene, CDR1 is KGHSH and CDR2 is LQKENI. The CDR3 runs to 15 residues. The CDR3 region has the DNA TGTGCCAGCTCACCGACACCAAGCTCTGGAAACACCTTATATTTT. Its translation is CASSPTPSSGNTLYF. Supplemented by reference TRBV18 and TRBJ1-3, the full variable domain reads NAGVMQNPRHLVRRRGQEARLRCSPMKGHSHVYWYRQLPEEGLKFMVYLQKENIIDESGMPKERFSAEFPKEGPSILRIQQVVRGDSAAYFCASSPTPSSGNTLYFGEGSWLTVV.

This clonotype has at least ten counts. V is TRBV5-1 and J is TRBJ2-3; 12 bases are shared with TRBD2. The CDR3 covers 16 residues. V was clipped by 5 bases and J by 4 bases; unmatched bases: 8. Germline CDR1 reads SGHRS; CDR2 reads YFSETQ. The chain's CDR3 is CASRLLTSGSADTQYF. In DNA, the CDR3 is TGCGCCAGCAGGCTCCTGACTAGCGGGAGTGCAGATACGCAGTATTTT.